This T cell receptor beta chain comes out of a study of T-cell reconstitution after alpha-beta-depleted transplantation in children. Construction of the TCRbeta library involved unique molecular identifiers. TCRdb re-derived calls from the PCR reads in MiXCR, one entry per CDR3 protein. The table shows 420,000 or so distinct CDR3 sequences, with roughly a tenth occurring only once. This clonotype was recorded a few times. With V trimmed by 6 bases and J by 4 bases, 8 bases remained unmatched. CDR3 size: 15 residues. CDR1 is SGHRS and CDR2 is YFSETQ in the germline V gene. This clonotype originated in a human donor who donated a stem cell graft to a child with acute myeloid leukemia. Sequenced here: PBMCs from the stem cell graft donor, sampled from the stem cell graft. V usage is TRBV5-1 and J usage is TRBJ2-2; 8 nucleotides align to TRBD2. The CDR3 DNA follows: TGCGCCAGCACCACCTCGGCGGGGGGCACCGGGGAGCTGTTTTTT. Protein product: CASTTSAGGTGELFF.